Reported below is one TCR beta chain. The antigen remains undetermined. UMIs and a universal primer site were added when TCR cDNA was made by 5'RACE template switching. In TCRdb, the 5' RACE reads were re-called with MiXCR into one record per CDR3 protein. Of around 310,000 distinct CDR3 sequences listed, more than 8.5% were seen once; the top ten hold approximately 18%. The CDR3 contains 16 residues. Per the germline V gene, CDR1 is SGHRS and CDR2 is YFSETQ. J was trimmed by 1 base and V by 2 bases; bases with no gene match: 7. The data were taken from a study of T cells after yellow fever vaccination. Whole-study results and caveats: Clones from primary vaccination mostly reappeared after the booster (about 97% CD4, around 90% CD8). Within FACS-sorted repertoires, abundant clonotypes contaminating from the bulk population could be present.

The chain carries TRBV5-1 and TRBJ2-5; 8 positions agree with TRBD1. The TCR originated in a man between 18 and 29 years old who received the YFV17D yellow fever vaccine. The sequenced sample was PBMCs, obtained on the day of the first yellow fever vaccination. DNA of the CDR3: TGCGCCAGCAGCTTACTCCCACAGGGGGTCCAAGAGACCCAGTACTTC. This sequence encodes CASSLLPQGVQETQYF.